A single count supports the clone carrying this T cell receptor beta chain. All enrollees were about 18 to 89 years old and from fewer than 30 US areas. Participants' own reports of clinical history determined their cohort assignment. For recovered donors of Cohort 3, there were two negative PCRs, clearance, or symptom resolution. CDR1 is MDHEN and CDR2 is SYDVKM in the germline V gene. V dropped 6 bases and J dropped 7; count of bases not matched to a gene: 13. The CDR3 covers 17 residues. The data derive from a study of blood T cell repertoires in COVID-19. About the study: Nucleic acid was either cDNA or gDNA, and it came from T cells, B-cell-depleted T cells, or PBMCs.

The data were produced by immunoSEQ multiplex PCR, yet TCRdb's version contains in-frame clones alone and is incomplete. The table has about 300,000 clones, about 89% seen once. Input material: PBMCs or T cells enriched from blood (not recorded which). The chain has TRBV28 and TRBJ2-7; 15 nucleotides align to TRBD2. The TCR originated in a woman aged 18-29 years who had recovered from COVID-19. The CDR3 here is CASSDPGLAGGRREQYF. Here the CDR3 DNA reads TGTGCCAGCAGCGACCCGGGACTAGCGGGGGGCCGGAGGGAGCAGTACTTC.